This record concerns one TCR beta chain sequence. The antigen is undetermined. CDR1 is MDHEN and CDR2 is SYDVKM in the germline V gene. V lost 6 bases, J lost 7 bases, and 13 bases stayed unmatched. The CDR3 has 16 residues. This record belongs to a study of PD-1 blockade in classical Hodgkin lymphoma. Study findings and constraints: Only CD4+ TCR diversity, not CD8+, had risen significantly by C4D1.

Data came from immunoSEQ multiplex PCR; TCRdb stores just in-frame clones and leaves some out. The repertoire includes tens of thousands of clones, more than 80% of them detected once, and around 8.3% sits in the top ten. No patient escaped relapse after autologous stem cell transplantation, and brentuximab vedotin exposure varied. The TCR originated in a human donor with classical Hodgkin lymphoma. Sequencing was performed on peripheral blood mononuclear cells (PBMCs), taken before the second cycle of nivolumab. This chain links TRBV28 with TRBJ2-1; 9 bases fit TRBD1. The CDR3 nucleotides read TGTGCCAGCAGCTTCGGGATTTGGGACAGGGTTAATGAGCAGTTCTTC. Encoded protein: CASSFGIWDRVNEQFF.